One and the same sample provided the 23 T cell receptor beta chains below, sequenced in a study of control samples from healthy donors and cancer patients. Generated by immunoSEQ multiplex PCR, the TCRdb table keeps only in-frame clones and is missing some. The sample includes almost 90,000 clones, roughly 84% of them seen just once. The sample taken for sequencing was blood. These receptor sequences come from a woman aged 35 to 49 in good health.

The chain uses TRBV6-5 and TRBJ2-7; tentatively, D is TRBD1 (5 bases). The CDR3 covers 15 residues. The germline V and J ends were trimmed by 7 bases and 3 bases, with 19 bases remaining between them. Germline loops: CDR1 MNHEY, CDR2 SVGAGI. CDR3 amino acids: CASTPGPGSLYEQYF. The CDR3 coding sequence is TGTGCCAGCACCCCCGGGCCAGGGTCTCTCTACGAGCAGTACTTC.

The sample holds a few counts of this clone. The V and J genes are TRBV7-9 and TRBJ1-2; 9 bases line up with TRBD1. From germline, CDR1 is SEHNR and CDR2 FQNEAQ (reference sequence). V gave up 3 bases and J gave up 6 bases; unmatched junction bases: 8. There are 15 residues in the CDR3. This CDR3 is CASSFQIQGAHGYTF. DNA of the CDR3: TGTGCCAGCAGCTTCCAAATACAGGGGGCGCATGGCTACACCTTC.

V gene TRBV7-2 combines with J gene TRBJ2-3; either TRBD1 or TRBD2 may supply D (5 bases each). This CDR3 is 14 amino acids long. From germline, CDR1 is SGHTA and CDR2 FQGNSA. The V and J ends lost 6 bases and 4 bases respectively, with 14 bases between them. The CDR3 DNA sequence: TGTGCCAGCAGAAGGGGCTCCGGGGCAGATACGCAGTATTTT. Its protein product is CASRRGSGADTQYF.

The V gene is TRBV18, the J gene TRBJ1-1; a possible D gene is TRBD1 (5 bases). Between the trimmed V and J ends, which lost 3 bases and 0 bases, there was a span of 17 bases. The length of the CDR3 is 17 residues. The V gene's germline CDR1 is KGHSH and CDR2 LQKENI. The CDR3 is CASSPQGEGSLNTEAFF. CDR3 DNA sequence: TGTGCCAGCTCACCCCAAGGAGAGGGGAGCTTGAACACTGAAGCTTTCTTT.

The rearrangement uses TRBV20-1 and TRBJ2-5; tentatively, D is TRBD1 or TRBD2 (5 bases each). The germline V gene has CDR1 DFQATT and CDR2 SNEGSKA (reference sequence). V shed 7 bases and J shed 1 base, with 7 bases lying between them. The CDR3 length is 11 residues. The CDR3: CSGGTQETQYF. DNA for the CDR3: TGCAGTGGGGGGACCCAAGAGACCCAGTACTTC.

The chain links TRBV5-8 to TRBJ1-2, with a tentative D call TRBD1 (5 bases). The CDR3 is 10 residues long. The V gene lost 7 bases and the J gene lost 8 bases, with 9 bases spanning the gap. Germline V gene sequence: CDR1 SGHTS, CDR2 YDEGEE. CDR3: CASPGTGYTF. CDR3 coding DNA: TGTGCCAGCCCCGGGACCGGCTACACCTTC.

A single count supports this clone. The chain joins TRBV3-1 (or the pseudogene TRBV3-2) to TRBJ2-7, with a tentative D call TRBD2 (5 bases). Looked up from germline, CDR1 is LGHDT and CDR2 is YNNKEL (reference sequence). The CDR3 covers 16 residues. V was clipped by 0 bases and J by 0 bases, with 12 bases between them. The CDR3 loop reads CASSQDSAGSSYEQYF. CDR3 bases: TGTGCCAGCAGCCAAGATTCGGCGGGTAGCTCCTACGAGCAGTACTTC.

This clone was picked up a small number of times. The rearrangement uses TRBV5-8 and TRBJ1-2; tentatively, D is TRBD1 (5 bases). Germline lookup yields CDR1 SGHTS and CDR2 YDEGEE. The V end was cut by 4 bases, the J end by 0 bases, with 13 bases between. The CDR3 totals 15 residues. The CDR3 DNA follows: TGTGCCAGCAGCGCCCTCGGGACGTCTAACTATGGCTACACCTTC. Encoded protein: CASSALGTSNYGYTF.

This chain links TRBV5-1 with TRBJ2-2; D uncertain. This CDR3 comprises 14 residues. CDR1 and CDR2 (germline): SGHRS, YFSETQ. The ends were cut back, 5 bases at V and 7 bases at J, with 15 bases in the middle. The CDR3 bases are TGCGCCAGCAGAGCCGGCACCCATTTCGGGGAGCTGTTTTTT. Translated, it gives CASRAGTHFGELFF.

The chain has TRBV27 and TRBJ2-7; no definite D call. This CDR3 has 13 residues. Germline V gives CDR1 MNHEY, CDR2 SMNVEV (reference sequence). Trimming removed 2 bases from V and 0 bases from J, with 5 bases in between. CDR3 protein: CASSLQNSYEQYF. The CDR3 DNA sequence: TGTGCCAGCAGTTTACAAAACTCCTACGAGCAGTACTTC.

V gene TRBV18 combines with J gene TRBJ1-3, with D unresolved. This CDR3 has 15 amino acids. V was cut by 0 bases and J by 4 bases, with 10 bases left in between. Looked up from germline, CDR1 is KGHSH and CDR2 is LQKENI. This CDR3 is CASSPPGFGGNTIYF. Here the CDR3 DNA reads TGTGCCAGCTCACCACCCGGCTTCGGGGGAAACACCATATATTTT.

Only one count was recorded for this clone. V usage is TRBV10-3 and J usage is TRBJ1-2; D remains ambiguous. CDR3 length: 9 amino acids. Germline CDR1 and CDR2: ENHRY and SYGVKD. Trimming shortened V by 8 bases and J by 8 bases, and 6 bases separated the two germline ends. The CDR3 DNA follows: TGTGCCATCGGGGAAGGCTACACCTTC. It specifies CAIGEGYTF.

This clone has only one observation. The chain uses TRBV4-1 and TRBJ2-1, with TRBD1 as a possible D gene (5 bases). Deletions cut 1 base from V and 12 bases from J, with 13 bases between. This CDR3 has 13 residues. CDR1 MGHRA and CDR2 YSYEKL come from the germline V gene. CDR3: CASSQVILQGQFF. For the CDR3, the DNA is TGCGCCAGCAGCCAAGTCATCCTTCAGGGGCAGTTCTTC.

This clone was seen at least ten times. V usage is TRBV29-1 and J usage is TRBJ1-1; tentatively, D is TRBD1 (5 bases). The CDR3 spans 12 residues. Germline CDR1 reads SQVTM; CDR2 reads ANQGSEA. Trimming took 7 bases from V and 5 from J, leaving 14 bases between them. DNA for the CDR3: TGCAGCGGCGACACCGGGGGGACTGAAGCTTTCTTT. This gives the protein CSGDTGGTEAFF.

The rearrangement joins TRBV7-8 to TRBJ2-7; D is perhaps TRBD1 or TRBD2 (5 bases each). V dropped 1 base and J dropped 4 bases, with 17 bases sitting between them. The CDR3 runs 16 residues. Germline assignment: CDR1 SGHVS and CDR2 FQNEAQ. In DNA, the CDR3 is TGTGCCAGCAGCTTAGGACAACCTTTTGAGGGGTACGAGCAGTACTTC. This encodes CASSLGQPFEGYEQYF.

Only a few counts were recorded for this clone. The chain is built from TRBV9 and TRBJ1-4, with a possible D match to TRBD1 (5 bases). The CDR3 is 17 residues long. Trimming stripped 4 bases from V and 0 bases from J, with 16 bases between. Germline CDR1 and CDR2: SGDLS and YYNGEE. The CDR3 coding sequence is TGTGCCAGCAGCCCCCCTGGGGGGACTGCAACTAATGAAAAACTGTTTTTT. This codes for CASSPPGGTATNEKLFF.

The chain joins TRBV7-2 to TRBJ2-7, with D possibly matching TRBD1 (5 bases). CDR3 length equals 14 residues. Trimming shortened V by 4 bases and J by 2 bases, and 12 bases separated the two germline ends. CDR1 and CDR2 (germline): SGHTA, FQGNSA. CDR3 region: CASSSTQGTYEQYF. In nucleotides, the CDR3 is TGTGCCAGCAGCTCCACGCAGGGAACCTACGAGCAGTACTTC.

The genes are TRBV4-3 and TRBJ1-1; the D gene is possibly TRBD1 (6 bases). Germline values: CDR1 LGHNA, CDR2 YSLEER. Between the trimmed V and J ends, which lost 5 bases and 1 base, there was a span of 17 bases. This CDR3 spans 16 amino acids. The CDR3 reads CASSFGPKGGNTEAFF. DNA of the CDR3: TGCGCCAGCAGCTTTGGGCCAAAAGGGGGGAACACTGAAGCTTTCTTT.

This chain links TRBV11-3 with TRBJ1-1; possibly TRBD1 for D (5 bases). The CDR3 spans 13 residues. The germline gives CDR1 SGHNT, CDR2 YENEEA. With 3 bases removed from V and 6 bases from J, the gap between germline ends came to 11 bases. The CDR3, as DNA: TGTGCCAGCAGCTTTCTCCGGGACTCTGAAGCTTTCTTT. It translates to CASSFLRDSEAFF.

The chain couples TRBV30 to TRBJ1-1; no definite D call. This CDR3 region has 13 residues. V was trimmed by 7 bases and J by 2 bases, leaving 14 bases between them. CDR1 and CDR2 from the germline V gene are GTSNPN and SVGIG (reference sequence). The CDR3 here is CASCEQVNTEAFF. The CDR3 coding sequence is TGTGCCTCCTGCGAGCAGGTAAACACTGAAGCTTTCTTT.

The rearrangement uses TRBV10-1 and TRBJ2-1; 16 bases align to TRBD2. The CDR3 contains 15 residues. V lost 1 base to trimming and J lost 13 bases; unmatched junction nucleotides: 4. CDR1 WNHNN and CDR2 SYGVQD come from the germline V gene (reference sequence). Written as DNA, the CDR3 is TGCGCCAGCAGTGAGTGGGGACTAGCGGGGGGGCGTCAGTTCTTC. Amino acids: CASSEWGLAGGRQFF.

This rearrangement joins TRBV9 to TRBJ1-1; D is possibly TRBD1 (6 bases). From germline, CDR1 is SGDLS and CDR2 YYNGEE. The CDR3 is 12 residues long. Trimming shortened V by 0 bases and J by 8 bases, and 8 bases separated the two germline ends. The CDR3 nucleotides are TGTGCCAGCAGCGTAGAGGACAGCGAAGCTTTCTTT. Translated: CASSVEDSEAFF.

A few counts support this clone. V gene TRBV7-9 combines with J gene TRBJ2-7, with TRBD1 as a possible D gene (6 bases). Germline V gene data show CDR1 as SEHNR and CDR2 as FQNEAQ (reference sequence). V was pared by 8 bases and J by 6 bases, with 14 bases between. The CDR3 has 12 residues. The CDR3 here is CASGRDNREQYF. In DNA form, the CDR3 reads TGTGCCAGCGGTCGGGACAACCGCGAGCAGTACTTC.